The 10 T cell receptor beta chains reported below all come from one sample, sequenced in a study of T cell responses to AZD1222 COVID-19 vaccine. Assay used: immunoSEQ multiplex PCR; TCRdb lists only in-frame clones, some missing. The repertoire holds about 84,000 clones, 70% to 90% seen once, with 9% to 14% in the top ten. Material: peripheral blood, obtained 28 days after the second AZD1222 dose. Receptor source: an adult who received the AZD1222 COVID-19 vaccine.

V usage is TRBV6-1 and J usage is TRBJ1-2; perhaps TRBD1 as D (5 bases). Germline loops: CDR1 MNHNS, CDR2 SASEGT. Between the trimmed V and J ends, which lost 2 bases and 4 bases, there was a span of 14 bases. CDR3 length: 15 residues. The CDR3: CASSEIPQGTYGYTF. DNA for the CDR3: TGTGCCAGCAGTGAAATCCCGCAGGGCACCTATGGCTACACCTTC.

This rearrangement joins TRBV7-9 to TRBJ2-1; 8 bases are a match to TRBD2. CDR3 length: 15 residues. The germline V gene encodes CDR1 SEHNR and CDR2 FQNEAQ (reference sequence). V trimming: 7 bases; J trimming: 10 bases; junction bases outside the gene matches: 15. The CDR3 bases are TGTGCCAGCATCCCACGGACTAGCTGGGCGGGGGAGCAGTTCTTC. Protein: CASIPRTSWAGEQFF.

This clone is a singleton in its sample. The chain is built from TRBV24-1 and TRBJ2-1, with 11 positions matching TRBD1. With 4 bases clipped from V and 6 bases from J, the junction kept 4 bases outside the gene matches. This CDR3 is built from 15 residues. Germline loops: CDR1 KGHDR, CDR2 SFDVKD. The CDR3 region has the DNA TGTGCCACCAGTGAGGGACAGGGGGTAAGCAATGAGCAGTTCTTC. Translating gives CATSEGQGVSNEQFF.

The V and J genes are TRBV19 and TRBJ1-5, with D perhaps matching TRBD1 (5 bases). The CDR3 spans 13 residues. Trimming shortened V by 5 bases and J by 7 bases, and 12 bases separated the two germline ends. From germline, CDR1 is LNHDA and CDR2 SQIVND (reference sequence). This CDR3 is CASSSGEGQPQHF. CDR3 nucleotide sequence: TGTGCCAGTAGTTCGGGGGAAGGACAGCCCCAGCATTTT.

This rearrangement joins TRBV3-1 (or the pseudogene TRBV3-2) to TRBJ1-2; D gene ambiguous. Trimming stripped 2 bases from V and 4 bases from J, with 8 bases between. The CDR3 extends over 13 amino acids. CDR1 and CDR2 from the germline V gene are LGHDT and YNNKEL (reference sequence). CDR3 sequence: CASSQLRSYGYTF. CDR3 DNA sequence: TGTGCCAGCAGCCAACTCCGAAGCTATGGCTACACCTTC.

The rearrangement uses TRBV18 and TRBJ2-5, with a tentative D call TRBD1 (6 bases). V lost 4 bases to trimming and J lost 3 bases, with 12 bases between them. This CDR3 contains 14 residues. Germline CDR1 is KGHSH and CDR2 is LQKENI. For the CDR3, the DNA is TGTGCCAGCTCACGGTTTAGGGACAAAGAGACCCAGTACTTC. Encoded protein: CASSRFRDKETQYF.

This clone has more than one count but fewer than ten. The V gene is TRBV28, the J gene TRBJ1-4; D may be TRBD1 (5 bases). In germline, CDR1 is MDHEN, CDR2 SYDVKM. The V gene lost 6 bases and the J gene lost 3 bases, with 8 bases spanning the gap. This CDR3 contains 13 residues. The CDR3: CASRPGPNEKLFF. The CDR3 bases are TGTGCCAGCAGACCGGGACCTAATGAAAAACTGTTTTTT.

The chain carries TRBV19 and TRBJ1-4; 8 nucleotides align to TRBD1. CDR1 and CDR2 from the germline V gene are LNHDA and SQIVND (reference sequence). Germline trimming cut 8 bases from V and 5 bases from J; bases unmatched to any gene: 16. This CDR3 contains 17 residues. The CDR3 spells CASSDRESDTINEKLFF. The CDR3 DNA sequence: TGTGCCAGTTCGGACAGGGAATCGGATACCATAAATGAAAAACTGTTTTTT.

The V and J genes are TRBV9 and TRBJ2-3, with D perhaps matching TRBD1 (6 bases). Germline V lookup: CDR1 SGDLS, CDR2 YYNGEE. The CDR3 consists of 16 residues. V dropped 7 bases and J dropped 4 bases, with 22 bases sitting between them. The DNA of the CDR3 is TGTGCCAGCGGCCGACAGGACTCCCCGGAGGCAGATACGCAGTATTTT. It codes for CASGRQDSPEADTQYF.

This chain joins TRBV7-9 and TRBJ1-2; no clear D. The CDR3 sequence is 12 residues long. CDR1 is SEHNR, CDR2 FQNEAQ, per germline (reference sequence). V was shortened by 5 bases and J by 2 bases, with 6 bases between the two germline ends. DNA for the CDR3: TGTGCCAGCAGCCAGCTAAACTATGGCTACACCTTC. It is translated as CASSQLNYGYTF.